These 8 T cell receptor beta chains originate from one sample sequenced in a study of response to subunit inactivated influenza vaccine. TCRdb used MiXCR to reprocess the RT-PCR reads, holding one entry per CDR3 protein. This repertoire shows around 760,000 distinct CDR3 sequences, roughly 13% found once; its top ten account for around 6.5%. Source: PBMCs from blood, taken approximately 15 days before vaccination. The receptors here all came from a man in his forties or fifties who received an inactivated influenza vaccine.

This clonotype was detected only a few times. The chain has TRBV5-1 and TRBJ2-3, with TRBD1 matching over 11 bases. Germline CDR1 SGHRS, CDR2 YFSETQ. V gave up 4 bases and J gave up 4 bases; unmatched junction bases: 11. CDR3 size: 17 residues. The CDR3 coding sequence is TGCGCCAGCAGCATGATCAGGGGACAGGGGGGATCAGATACGCAGTATTTT. It translates to CASSMIRGQGGSDTQYF.

This clonotype showed up just a few times. The chain employs TRBV24-1 and TRBJ2-5, with 7 bases lining up with TRBD2. The V segment lost 1 base and the J segment 5 bases; nucleotides outside the gene matches: 9. Germline assignment: CDR1 KGHDR and CDR2 SFDVKD. This CDR3 has 16 amino acids. The CDR3 loop is CATSDFPQRDPETQYF. The CDR3 DNA reads TGTGCCACCAGTGATTTCCCTCAGCGGGACCCGGAGACCCAGTACTTC.

This sequence joins TRBV20-1 and TRBJ2-7; 7 bases align to TRBD2. Germline V gene sequence: CDR1 DFQATT, CDR2 SNEGSKA (reference sequence). The CDR3 covers 14 residues. The V segment lost 3 bases and the J segment 2 bases; nucleotides outside the gene matches: 7. This chain's CDR3 is CSASPLADTYEQYF. The CDR3 nucleotides are TGCAGTGCTAGCCCTCTAGCGGATACCTACGAGCAGTACTTC.

The table lists this clonotype with many counts. The chain joins TRBV4-1 to TRBJ2-3, with D possibly TRBD1 on 7 matching bases. The length of the CDR3 is 13 residues. Trimming took off 7 bases at V and 4 bases at J, with 12 bases between the two ends. Germline CDR1 and CDR2: MGHRA and YSYEKL. CDR3 DNA sequence: TGCGCCAGCAAGGGCAGGGGGGCAGATACGCAGTATTTT. Translation gives CASKGRGADTQYF.

The rearrangement joins TRBV28 to TRBJ1-5; D is undetermined. The CDR3 extends over 13 amino acids. With 6 bases removed from V and 3 bases from J, the gap between germline ends came to 9 bases. Germline V CDR1 and CDR2: MDHEN, SYDVKM. The CDR3 spells CASRWRFNQPQHF. The CDR3 DNA is TGTGCCAGCAGGTGGCGGTTCAATCAGCCCCAGCATTTT.

With regard to this clonotype: Since a much larger clone is just one base distant, this may be a read error. The chain recombines TRBV5-1 with TRBJ2-5; D unclear. This CDR3 has 15 residues. The germline CDR1 and CDR2 sequences are SGHRS and YFSETQ. V shed 0 bases and J shed 0 bases, with 9 bases lying between them. In DNA, the CDR3 is TGCGCCAGCAGCTTGGGTCCGGCGGACCAAGAGACCCAGTACTTC. Protein product: CASSLGPADQETQYF.

In its sample, this clonotype was seen a few times. The V and J genes are TRBV9 and TRBJ2-2; D is unresolved. V gave up 0 bases and J gave up 4 bases, with 16 bases separating them. CDR3 length equals 17 residues. The V gene's germline CDR1 is SGDLS and CDR2 YYNGEE. The CDR3 region is CASSVDPPALLTGELFF. Written as DNA, the CDR3 is TGTGCCAGCAGCGTAGACCCCCCAGCACTGCTCACCGGGGAGCTGTTTTTT.

This clonotype was seen more than once but under ten times. The chain employs TRBV4-3 and TRBJ2-7; D is uncertain. The germline V and J ends were trimmed by 1 base and 6 bases, with 13 bases remaining between them. Germline CDR1 and CDR2: LGHNA and YSLEER. This CDR3 is 14 amino acids long. The CDR3: CASSQGNRAGEQYF. The CDR3 nucleotides are TGCGCCAGCAGCCAAGGGAATAGGGCCGGCGAGCAGTACTTC.